This TCR beta chain comes out of a study of identical twins. TCRdb recomputed calls from the 5' RACE reads with MiXCR, one row per CDR3 protein. This sample carries 640,000 or so distinct CDR3 sequences, 5.5% to 7.5% of them seen once, and the ten largest clones take 1.5% to 2%. Everyone who donated was a healthy Caucasian. Whole-study results and caveats: Sequences that were out-of-frame, alpha and twin-shared displayed an excess of low generation probability. Excess sharing by twins proved weaker in beta out-of-frame sequences.

This clonotype was observed many times. Its antigen remains unknown. Trimming shortened V by 3 bases and J by 9 bases, and 24 bases separated the two germline ends. The CDR3 runs 16 residues. CDR1 is SQVTM and CDR2 is ANQGSEA in the germline V gene. The material sequenced was naive T cells sorted from blood. The chain uses TRBV29-1 and TRBJ2-1; a weak D match, TRBD2 (6 bases). This receptor was identified in a man aged 18 to 35 in good health. In DNA form, the CDR3 reads TGCAGCGTTGATGAGTTTGGTAGGAGGGCCGGGAGTGAGCAGTTCTTC. Amino acids: CSVDEFGRRAGSEQFF.